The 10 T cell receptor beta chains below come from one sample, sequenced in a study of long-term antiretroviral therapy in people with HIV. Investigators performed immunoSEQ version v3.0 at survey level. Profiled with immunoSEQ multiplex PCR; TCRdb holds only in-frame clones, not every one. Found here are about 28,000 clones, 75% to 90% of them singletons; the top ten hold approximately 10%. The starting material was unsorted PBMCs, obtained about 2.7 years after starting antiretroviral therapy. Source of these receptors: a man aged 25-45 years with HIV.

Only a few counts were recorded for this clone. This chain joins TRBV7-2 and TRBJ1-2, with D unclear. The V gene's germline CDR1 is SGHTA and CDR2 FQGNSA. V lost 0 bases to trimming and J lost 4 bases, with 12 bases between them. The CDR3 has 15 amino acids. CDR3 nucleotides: TGTGCCAGCAGCTTAGCATTTGGCCTTGCCTATGGCTACACCTTC. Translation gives CASSLAFGLAYGYTF.

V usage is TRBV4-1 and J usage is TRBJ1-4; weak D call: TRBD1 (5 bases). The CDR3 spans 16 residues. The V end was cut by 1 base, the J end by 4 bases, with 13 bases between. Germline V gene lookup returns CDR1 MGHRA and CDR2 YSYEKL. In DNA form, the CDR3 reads TGCGCCAGCAGCCAAGGGCGCGGGGCAGGTAATGAAAAACTGTTTTTT. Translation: CASSQGRGAGNEKLFF.

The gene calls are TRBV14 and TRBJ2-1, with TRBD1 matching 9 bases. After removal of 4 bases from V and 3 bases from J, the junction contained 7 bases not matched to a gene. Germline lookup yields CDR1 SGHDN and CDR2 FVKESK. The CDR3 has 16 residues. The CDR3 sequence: CASSPPGTGNYNEQFF. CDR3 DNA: TGTGCCAGCAGCCCCCCCGGGACAGGGAACTACAATGAGCAGTTCTTC. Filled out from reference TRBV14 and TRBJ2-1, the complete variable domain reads EAGVTQFPSHSVIEKGQTVTLRCDPISGHDNLYWYRRVMGKEIKFLLHFVKESKQDESGMPNNRFLAERTGGTYSTLKVQPAELEDSGVYFCASSPPGTGNYNEQFFGPGTRLTVL.

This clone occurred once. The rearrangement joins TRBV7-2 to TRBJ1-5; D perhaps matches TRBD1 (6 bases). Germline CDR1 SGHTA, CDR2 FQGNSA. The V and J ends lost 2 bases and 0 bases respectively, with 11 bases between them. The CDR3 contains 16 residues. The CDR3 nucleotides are TGTGCCAGCAGCTTACTTGCACAGGGTAGCAATCAGCCCCAGCATTTT. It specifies CASSLLAQGSNQPQHF. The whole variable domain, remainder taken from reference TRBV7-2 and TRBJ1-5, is GAGVSQSPSNKVTEKGKDVELRCDPISGHTALYWYRQSLGQGLEFLIYFQGNSAPDKSGLPSDRFSAERTGGSVSTLTIQRTQQEDSAVYLCASSLLAQGSNQPQHFGDGTRLSIL.

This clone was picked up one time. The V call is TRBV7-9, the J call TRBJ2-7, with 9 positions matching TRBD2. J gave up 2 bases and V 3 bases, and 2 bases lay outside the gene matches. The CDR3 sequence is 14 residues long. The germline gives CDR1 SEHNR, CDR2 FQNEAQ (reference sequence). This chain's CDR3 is CASSFLAGAYEQYF. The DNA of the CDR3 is TGTGCCAGCAGCTTTTTAGCGGGGGCCTACGAGCAGTACTTC.

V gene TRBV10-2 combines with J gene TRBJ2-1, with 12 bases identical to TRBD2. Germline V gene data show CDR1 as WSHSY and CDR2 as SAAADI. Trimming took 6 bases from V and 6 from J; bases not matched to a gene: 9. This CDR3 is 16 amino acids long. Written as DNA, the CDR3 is TGCGCCAGCAGCAGAAGACTAGCGGGAGTGATCAATGAGCAGTTCTTC. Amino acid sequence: CASSRRLAGVINEQFF.

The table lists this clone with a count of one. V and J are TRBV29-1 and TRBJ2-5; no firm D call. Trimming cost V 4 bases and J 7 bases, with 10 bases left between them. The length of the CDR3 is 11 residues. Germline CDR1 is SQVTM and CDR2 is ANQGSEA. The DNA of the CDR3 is TGCAGCGTTGTCGTCTGGGGGACCCAGTACTTC. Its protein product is CSVVVWGTQYF.

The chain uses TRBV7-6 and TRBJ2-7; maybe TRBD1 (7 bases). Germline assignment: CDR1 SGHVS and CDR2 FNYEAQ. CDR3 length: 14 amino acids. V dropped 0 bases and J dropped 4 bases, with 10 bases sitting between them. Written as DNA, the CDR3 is TGTGCCAGCAGCTTAGCGGGGGGACAGTACGAGCAGTACTTC. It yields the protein CASSLAGGQYEQYF.

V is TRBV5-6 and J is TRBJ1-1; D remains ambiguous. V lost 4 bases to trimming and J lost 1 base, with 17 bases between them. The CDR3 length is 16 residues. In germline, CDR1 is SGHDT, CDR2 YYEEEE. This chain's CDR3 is CASSLSEVRRNTEAFF. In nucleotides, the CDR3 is TGTGCCAGCAGCCTATCCGAGGTTCGGAGGAACACTGAAGCTTTCTTT.

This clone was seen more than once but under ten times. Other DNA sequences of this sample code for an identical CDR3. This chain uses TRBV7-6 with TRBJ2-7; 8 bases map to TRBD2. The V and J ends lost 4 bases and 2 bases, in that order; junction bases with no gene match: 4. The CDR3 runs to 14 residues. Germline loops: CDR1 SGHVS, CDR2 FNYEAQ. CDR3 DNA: TGTGCCAGCAGCTCTTTAGCGGGGACCTACGAGCAGTACTTC. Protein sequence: CASSSLAGTYEQYF.